There are many counts of the clone carrying this TCR beta chain. According to the study, genomic DNA was the template for TCR beta VDJ and CDR3 profiling. TCRdb re-analysed the reads in MiXCR, keeping a single row per CDR3 protein. The table includes approximately 160,000 distinct CDR3 sequences, around half detected once. Germline V gene data show CDR1 as DFQATT and CDR2 as SNEGSKA (reference sequence). This CDR3 is built from 15 residues. The germline V and J ends were trimmed by 3 bases and 4 bases, with 17 bases remaining between them. The data stem from a study of CD8+CD57+ T cells in acquired aplastic anemia. Flow cytometry had shown expanded CD8+CD57+ cells in the patients chosen for sequencing. Blood samples were obtained from patients who had received no prior therapy.

The sequenced material came from sorted CD4+, CD8+, or CD8+CD57+ T cells (not recorded which) from PBMCs. This sequence was found in a human donor with aplastic anemia. The chain carries TRBV20-1 and TRBJ2-3; tentatively, D is TRBD2 (6 bases). The CDR3 spells CSASGSSDFADTQYF. The CDR3 DNA sequence: TGCAGTGCTAGTGGGTCTAGCGATTTCGCAGATACGCAGTATTTT.